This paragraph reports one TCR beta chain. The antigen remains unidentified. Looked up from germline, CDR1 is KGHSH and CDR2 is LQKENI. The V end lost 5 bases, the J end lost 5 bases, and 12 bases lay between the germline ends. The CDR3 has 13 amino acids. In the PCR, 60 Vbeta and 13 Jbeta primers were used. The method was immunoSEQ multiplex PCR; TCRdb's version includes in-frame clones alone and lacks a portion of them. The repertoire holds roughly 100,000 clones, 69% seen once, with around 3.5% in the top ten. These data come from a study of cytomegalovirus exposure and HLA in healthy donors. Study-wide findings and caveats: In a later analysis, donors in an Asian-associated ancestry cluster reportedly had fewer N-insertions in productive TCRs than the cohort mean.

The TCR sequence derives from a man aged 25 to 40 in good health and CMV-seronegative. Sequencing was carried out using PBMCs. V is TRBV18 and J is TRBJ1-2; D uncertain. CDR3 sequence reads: CASSSSREYGYTF. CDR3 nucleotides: TGTGCCAGCTCATCCTCACGAGAATATGGCTACACCTTC.